The 24 T cell receptor beta chains below come from one sample, sequenced in a study of CD8 T cells in cerebrospinal fluid in Alzheimer's disease. TCRdb reprocessed the 10x single-cell sequencing reads, with one entry per CDR3 protein and no DNA. The specimen's table records 1,000 or so distinct CDR3 sequences. Sequenced sample: cerebrospinal fluid. The source is a human donor with Alzheimer's disease.

Frequency places this clonotype as large (0.1 to 1%). The chain uses TRBV7-6 and TRBJ1-1. CDR1 and CDR2 from the germline V gene are SGHVS and FNYEAQ. The CDR3 runs 15 residues. The CDR3 is CASSPRGGIGTEAFF.

The V gene is TRBV6-1, the J gene TRBJ1-5. Germline V gene sequence: CDR1 MNHNS, CDR2 SASEGT. This CDR3 contains 15 residues. CDR3 in amino acids: CASSEAPAVNQPQHF.

This clonotype is classed as medium-sized by frequency. The chain joins TRBV28 to TRBJ1-5; the D call from TCRdb, TRBD1, cannot be confirmed without DNA. The CDR3 contains 13 residues. Per germline, CDR1 MDHEN and CDR2 SYDVKM. The CDR3 spells CASEWASDQPQHF.

This clonotype is called medium-sized based on its frequency. The genes are TRBV19 and TRBJ2-6. This CDR3 region has 16 residues. The germline CDR1 and CDR2 sequences are LNHDA and SQIVND (reference sequence). The CDR3: CASSIGLISGANVLTF. The full variable domain, its missing parts supplied by reference TRBV19 and TRBJ2-6, is DGGITQSPKYLFRKEGQNVTLSCEQNLNHDAMYWYRQDPGQGLRLIYYSQIVNDFQKGDIAEGYSVSREKKESFPLTVTSAQKNPTAFYLCASSIGLISGANVLTFGAGSRLTVL.

This clonotype shows up as large by frequency. This rearrangement joins TRBV3-1 to TRBJ2-1. From germline, CDR1 is LGHDT and CDR2 YNNKEL (reference sequence). This CDR3 comprises 13 residues. The CDR3: CASSQEFYNEQFF.

This clonotype is medium-sized (0.01 to 0.1%) by frequency. CDR3 residues: CATSRGGGSTDTQYF. This rearrangement joins TRBV15 to TRBJ2-3; TCRdb's assignment of TRBD2 cannot be checked, as there is no DNA. The CDR3 loop spans 15 amino acids. Germline V lookup: CDR1 LNHNV, CDR2 YYDKDF (reference sequence).

This clonotype is classed as large by frequency. The rearrangement uses TRBV11-1 and TRBJ2-1. This CDR3 has 14 residues. CDR1 is SGHAT, CDR2 FQDESV, per germline (reference sequence). CDR3 sequence reads: CASSLLATYNEQFF.

This clonotype counts as medium-sized by frequency. This chain uses TRBV5-1 with TRBJ2-1. Germline V gene data show CDR1 as SGHRS and CDR2 as YFSETQ. The CDR3 is 15 amino acids. CDR3 amino acids: CASSLGQISYNEQFF.

By frequency, this clonotype registers medium-sized. This chain connects TRBV18 to TRBJ1-1. The CDR3 spans 15 residues. The germline CDR1 and CDR2 sequences are KGHSH and LQKENI. The chain's CDR3 is CASSVQQASHTEAFF.

This clonotype registers medium-sized (0.01 to 0.1%) by frequency. The rearrangement uses TRBV27 and TRBJ1-1; the TCRdb D gene call, TRBD1, has no DNA to confirm it. Germline assignment: CDR1 MNHEY and CDR2 SMNVEV (reference sequence). The CDR3 spans 13 residues. CDR3 sequence reads: CASQPPFGAEAFF.

Judged by frequency, this clonotype is medium-sized. This sequence joins TRBV11-2 and TRBJ2-3; TCRdb gives TRBD2 as the D gene, but with no DNA this cannot be confirmed. The CDR3 runs to 14 residues. Germline V gives CDR1 SGHAT, CDR2 FQNNGV. CDR3 region: CASSLSGLSDTQYF.

This clonotype is identified as large (0.1 to 1%) from frequency. The chain links TRBV18 to TRBJ2-7; TCRdb reports TRBD2, a call that lacks DNA to check it against. Per the germline V gene, CDR1 is KGHSH and CDR2 is LQKENI. The CDR3 runs to 15 residues. CDR3 loop: CASSLGTADTYEQYF.

By frequency, this clonotype registers medium-sized. J is TRBJ2-2 and V is TRBV7-6; TCRdb picks TRBD1, but there is no DNA to check that call. This CDR3 has 18 residues. CDR1 SGHVS and CDR2 FNYEAQ come from the germline V gene. CDR3 region: CASSLAAGQGDKAGELFF.

This clonotype is identified as large from frequency. The gene calls are TRBV7-8 and TRBJ1-5; TCRdb selects TRBD1, and the lack of DNA leaves this call unchecked. The CDR3 has 16 residues. Germline V gene data show CDR1 as SGHVS and CDR2 as FQNEAQ. CDR3 amino acids: CASSYEGQGGDQPQHF.

Considering frequency, this clonotype is large. This chain connects TRBV10-3 to TRBJ2-3. The CDR3 has 14 amino acids. The V gene's germline CDR1 is ENHRY and CDR2 SYGVKD. CDR3 sequence: CAISELRISDTQYF.

Judged by frequency, this clonotype is medium-sized (0.01 to 0.1%). V gene TRBV5-4 combines with J gene TRBJ2-2; absent DNA, TCRdb's TRBD1 call cannot be checked. The CDR3 consists of 15 residues. Germline V gene lookup returns CDR1 SGHNT and CDR2 YYREEE (reference sequence). The CDR3 spells CASSLDRASTGELFF.

Judged by frequency, this clonotype is medium-sized. The chain couples TRBV18 to TRBJ2-5; TCRdb selects TRBD1, and the lack of DNA leaves this call unchecked. The CDR3 runs 14 residues. Germline loops: CDR1 KGHSH, CDR2 LQKENI. The CDR3 here is CASSLNKGTETQYF.

This clonotype is called medium-sized based on its frequency. The chain uses TRBV5-4 and TRBJ2-5; TCRdb names TRBD2, which stays unverified in the absence of DNA. Germline CDR1 and CDR2: SGHNT and YYREEE (reference sequence). The CDR3 contains 17 residues. The chain's CDR3 is CASSEGRRVTLQETQYF. The full variable domain, in which reference TRBV5-4 and TRBJ2-5 provide the parts outside the CDR3, is ETGVTQSPTHLIKTRGQQVTLRCSSQSGHNTVSWYQQALGQGPQFIFQYYREEENGRGNFPPRFSGLQFPNYSSELNVNALELDDSALYLCASSEGRRVTLQETQYFGPGTRLLVL.

This clonotype shows up as medium-sized by frequency. The V gene is TRBV3-1, the J gene TRBJ1-6; as DNA is missing, the TRBD1 call by TCRdb cannot be tested. Germline loops: CDR1 LGHDT, CDR2 YNNKEL (reference sequence). CDR3 length equals 15 residues. The chain's CDR3 is CASSRGGPIGSPLHF.

This clonotype is deemed medium-sized (0.01 to 0.1%) by its frequency. The V gene is TRBV15, the J gene TRBJ2-3; TCRdb outputs TRBD2, but without DNA this stays unchecked. CDR3 length: 13 residues. Germline assignment: CDR1 LNHNV and CDR2 YYDKDF (reference sequence). The CDR3: CATSSSGTDTQYF.

This clonotype is large (0.1 to 1%) by frequency. The chain links TRBV5-5 to TRBJ2-4. Germline V gene data show CDR1 as SGHKS and CDR2 as YYEKEE (reference sequence). The CDR3 is 15 amino acids. The CDR3 protein is CASSLEHLNGDIQYF.

This clonotype is deemed medium-sized by its frequency. The chain has TRBV6-5 and TRBJ1-1; with no DNA, the TCRdb D assignment of TRBD1 cannot be verified. CDR3 length: 16 amino acids. Germline V lookup: CDR1 MNHEY, CDR2 SVGAGI. CDR3 sequence: CASSPGRTGGIAEAFF.

This clonotype is identified as medium-sized (0.01 to 0.1%) from frequency. J is TRBJ2-6 and V is TRBV6-6; TCRdb indicates TRBD1, and absent DNA this call remains unverified. The CDR3 length is 14 residues. The V gene's germline CDR1 is MNHNY and CDR2 SVGAGI (reference sequence). CDR3 in amino acids: CASRGTVLVHVLTF.

This clonotype is medium-sized (0.01 to 0.1%) by frequency. CDR3: CASSGLGGTKTQYF. V is TRBV6-1 and J is TRBJ2-5; the TCRdb call, TRBD2, lacks DNA for checking. CDR3 length: 14 residues. Germline CDR1 is MNHNS and CDR2 is SASEGT.